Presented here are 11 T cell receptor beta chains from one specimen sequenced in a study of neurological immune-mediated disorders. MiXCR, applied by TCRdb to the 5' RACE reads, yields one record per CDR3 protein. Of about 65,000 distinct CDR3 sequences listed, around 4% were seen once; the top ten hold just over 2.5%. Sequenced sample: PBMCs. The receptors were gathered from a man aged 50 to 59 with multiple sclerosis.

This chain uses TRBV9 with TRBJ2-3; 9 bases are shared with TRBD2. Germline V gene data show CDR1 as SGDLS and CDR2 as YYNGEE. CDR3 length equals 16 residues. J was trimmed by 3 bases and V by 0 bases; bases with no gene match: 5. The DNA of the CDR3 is TGTGCCAGCAGCGTAGATGGCGGGGGGGCAACAGATACGCAGTATTTT. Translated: CASSVDGGGATDTQYF.

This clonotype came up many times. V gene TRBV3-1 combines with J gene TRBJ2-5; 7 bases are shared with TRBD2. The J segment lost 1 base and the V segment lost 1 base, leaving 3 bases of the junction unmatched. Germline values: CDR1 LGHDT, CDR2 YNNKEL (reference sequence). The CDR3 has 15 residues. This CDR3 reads CASSQVAGVQETQYF. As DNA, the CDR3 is TGTGCCAGCAGCCAAGTTGCGGGGGTCCAAGAGACCCAGTACTTC.

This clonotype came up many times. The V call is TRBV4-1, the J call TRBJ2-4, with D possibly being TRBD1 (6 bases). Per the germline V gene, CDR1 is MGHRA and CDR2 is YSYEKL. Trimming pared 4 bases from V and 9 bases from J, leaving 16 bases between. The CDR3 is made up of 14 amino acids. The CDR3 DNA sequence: TGCGCCAGCAGCCCCACAGGGAGTAGGGGCATTCAGTACTTC. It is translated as CASSPTGSRGIQYF.

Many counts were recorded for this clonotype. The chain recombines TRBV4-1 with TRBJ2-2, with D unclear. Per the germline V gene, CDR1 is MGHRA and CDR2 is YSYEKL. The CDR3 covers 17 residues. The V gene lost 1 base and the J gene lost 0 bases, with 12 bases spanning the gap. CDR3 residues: CASSQVPARANTGELFF. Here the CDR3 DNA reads TGCGCCAGCAGCCAAGTTCCGGCTCGGGCGAACACCGGGGAGCTGTTTTTT.

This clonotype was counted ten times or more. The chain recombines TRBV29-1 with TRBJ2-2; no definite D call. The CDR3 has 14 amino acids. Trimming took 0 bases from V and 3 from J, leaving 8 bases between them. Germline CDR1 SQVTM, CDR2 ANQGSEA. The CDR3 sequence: CSVEEEGDTGELFF. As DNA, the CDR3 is TGCAGCGTTGAAGAAGAAGGTGACACCGGGGAGCTGTTTTTT.

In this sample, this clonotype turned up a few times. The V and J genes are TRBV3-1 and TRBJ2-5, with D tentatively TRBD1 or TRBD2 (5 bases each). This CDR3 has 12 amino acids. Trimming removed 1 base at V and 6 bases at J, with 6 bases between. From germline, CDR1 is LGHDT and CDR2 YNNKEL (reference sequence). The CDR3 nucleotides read TGTGCCAGCAGCCAAGCGGGGCAGACCCAGTACTTC. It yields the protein CASSQAGQTQYF.

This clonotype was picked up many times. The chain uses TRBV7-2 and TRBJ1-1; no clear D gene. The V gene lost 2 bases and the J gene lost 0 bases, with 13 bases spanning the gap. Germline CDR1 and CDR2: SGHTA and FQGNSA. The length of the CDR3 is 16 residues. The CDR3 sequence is CASSLMAPKLNTEAFF. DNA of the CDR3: TGTGCCAGCAGCTTAATGGCTCCTAAACTGAACACTGAAGCTTTCTTT.

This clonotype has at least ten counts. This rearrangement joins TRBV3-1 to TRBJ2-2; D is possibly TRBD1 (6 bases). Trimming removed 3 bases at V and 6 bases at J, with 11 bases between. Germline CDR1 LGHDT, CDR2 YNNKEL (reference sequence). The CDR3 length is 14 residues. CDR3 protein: CASSQNTGSGELFF. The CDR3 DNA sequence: TGTGCCAGCAGCCAGAACACAGGGTCCGGGGAGCTGTTTTTT.

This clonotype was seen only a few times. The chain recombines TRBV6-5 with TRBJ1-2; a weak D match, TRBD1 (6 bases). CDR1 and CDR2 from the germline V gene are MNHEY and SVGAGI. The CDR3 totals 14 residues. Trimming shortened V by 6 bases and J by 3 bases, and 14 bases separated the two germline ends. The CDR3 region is CASSRGRGYYGYTF. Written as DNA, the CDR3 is TGTGCCAGCAGCAGGGGACGGGGTTACTATGGCTACACCTTC.

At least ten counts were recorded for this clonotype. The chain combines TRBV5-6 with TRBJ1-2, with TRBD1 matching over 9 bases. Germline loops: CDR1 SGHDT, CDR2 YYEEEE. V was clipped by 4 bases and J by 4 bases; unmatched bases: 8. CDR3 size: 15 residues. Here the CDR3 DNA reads TGTGCCAGCAGCCAGAGAACAGGGGGCTTCTATGGCTACACCTTC. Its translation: CASSQRTGGFYGYTF. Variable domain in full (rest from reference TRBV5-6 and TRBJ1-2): DAGVTQSPTHLIKTRGQQVTLRCSPKSGHDTVSWYQQALGQGPQFIFQYYEEEERQRGNFPDRFSGHQFPNYSSELNVNALLLGDSALYLCASSQRTGGFYGYTFGSGTRLTVV.

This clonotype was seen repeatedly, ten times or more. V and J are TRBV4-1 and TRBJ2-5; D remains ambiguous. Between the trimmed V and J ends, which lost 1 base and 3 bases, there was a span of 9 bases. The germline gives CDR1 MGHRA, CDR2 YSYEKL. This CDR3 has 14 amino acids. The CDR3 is CASSQAVRKETQYF. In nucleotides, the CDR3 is TGCGCCAGCAGCCAAGCGGTCAGAAAAGAGACCCAGTACTTC.